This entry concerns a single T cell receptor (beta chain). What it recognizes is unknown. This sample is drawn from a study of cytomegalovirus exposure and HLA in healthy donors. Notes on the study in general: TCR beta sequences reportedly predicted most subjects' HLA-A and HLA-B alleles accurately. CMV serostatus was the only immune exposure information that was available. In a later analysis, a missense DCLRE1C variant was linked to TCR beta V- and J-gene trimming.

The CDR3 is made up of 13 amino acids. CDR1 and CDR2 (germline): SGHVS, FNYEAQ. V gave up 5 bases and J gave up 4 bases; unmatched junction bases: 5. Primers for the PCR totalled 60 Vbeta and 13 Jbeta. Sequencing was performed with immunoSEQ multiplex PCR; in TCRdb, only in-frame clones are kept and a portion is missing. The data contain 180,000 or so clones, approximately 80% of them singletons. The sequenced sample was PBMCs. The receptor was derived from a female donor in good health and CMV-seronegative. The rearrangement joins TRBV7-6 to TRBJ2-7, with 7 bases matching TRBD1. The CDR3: CASSRQGSYEQYF. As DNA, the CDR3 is TGTGCCAGCAGCCGACAGGGAAGTTACGAGCAGTACTTC.